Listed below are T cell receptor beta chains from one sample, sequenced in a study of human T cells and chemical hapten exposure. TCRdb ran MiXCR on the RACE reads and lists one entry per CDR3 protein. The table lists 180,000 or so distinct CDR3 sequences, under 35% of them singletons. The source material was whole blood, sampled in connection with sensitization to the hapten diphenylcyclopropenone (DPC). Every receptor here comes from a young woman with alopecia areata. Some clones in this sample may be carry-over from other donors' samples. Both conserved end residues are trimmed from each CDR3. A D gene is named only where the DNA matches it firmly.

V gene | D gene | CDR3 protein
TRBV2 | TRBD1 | ASSHGQGTGYGYT
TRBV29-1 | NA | SVDGLGGDTQY
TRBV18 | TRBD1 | ASSPPGQSTYEQY
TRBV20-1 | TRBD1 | SARVRTGGRLYEQY
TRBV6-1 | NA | ASSSGILPGNTIY
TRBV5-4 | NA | ASSSDDSGTDTQY
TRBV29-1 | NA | SVEDRWGTEAF
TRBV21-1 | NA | ASSKGMANSTYEQY
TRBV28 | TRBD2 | ASSLRGLAPEQF
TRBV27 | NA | ASRDSDYNEQF
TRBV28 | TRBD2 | ASSLGSGRAYPDTQY
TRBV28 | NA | ASTPPGATEAF
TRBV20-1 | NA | SSDPEGTEAF
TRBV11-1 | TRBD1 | ASSSQTGPYEQY
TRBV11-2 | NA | ASSHTDTQY
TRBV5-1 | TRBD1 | ASSQGQVLMNTEAF
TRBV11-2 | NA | ASSLRGWDTQY
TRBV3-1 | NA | ASSPPLGVFQY
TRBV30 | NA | AWEDGQETQY
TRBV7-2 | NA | ASSLGSYQPQH
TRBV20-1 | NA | SASRPATSYEQY
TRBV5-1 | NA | ASSVQGTDTQY
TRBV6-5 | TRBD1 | ASSLQGMGTDTQY
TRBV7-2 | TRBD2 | ASSFRSGGGTDTQY
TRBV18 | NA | ASSPDQVAQPQH
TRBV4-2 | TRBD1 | ASSPKLEGAYGYT
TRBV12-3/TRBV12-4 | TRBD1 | ASSGQGSYNSPLH
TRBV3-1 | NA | ASSRNRPYEQY
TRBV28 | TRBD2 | ASSSGTSGSNEQF
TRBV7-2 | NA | ASSLGGGQNYEQY
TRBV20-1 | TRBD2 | SARRPGLAGGPNEQY
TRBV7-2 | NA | ASSLSSANNEQF
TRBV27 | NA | ASSFGRQSKAF
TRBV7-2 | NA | ASSLNLGTDTQY
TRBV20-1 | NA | SASQGAKNIQY
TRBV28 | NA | ASRDQEYTGELF
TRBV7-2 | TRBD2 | ASSFGGGDEQF
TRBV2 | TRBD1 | ASRGRPGTGIGSPLH
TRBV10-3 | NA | AIRQSYGYT
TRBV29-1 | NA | SVDFVGAGETQY
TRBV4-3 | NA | ASSQVIKRAEQF
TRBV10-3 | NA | ATTGTYNTGELF
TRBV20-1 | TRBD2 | SARQTSGSETQY
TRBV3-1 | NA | ASSRRTTRSLDNEQF
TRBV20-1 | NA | SARRGPSSYNEQF
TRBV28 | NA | ASRNRVGYT
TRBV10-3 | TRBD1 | AITRSDRAADTQY
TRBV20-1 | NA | SARDRGITNSPLH